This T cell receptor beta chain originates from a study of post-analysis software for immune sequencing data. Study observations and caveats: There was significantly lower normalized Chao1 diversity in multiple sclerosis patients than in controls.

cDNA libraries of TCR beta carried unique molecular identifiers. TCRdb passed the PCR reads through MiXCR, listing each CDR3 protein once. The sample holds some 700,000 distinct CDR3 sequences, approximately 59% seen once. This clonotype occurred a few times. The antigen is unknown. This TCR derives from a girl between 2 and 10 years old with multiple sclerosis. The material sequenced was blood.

The CDR3 DNA follows: TGCAGCGTTGAAGATGGGAGGGGACTCTATGGCTACACCTTC. The encoded protein is CSVEDGRGLYGYTF. The V call is TRBV29-1, the J call TRBJ1-2; a possible D gene is TRBD1 (5 bases). V was clipped by 0 bases and J by 4 bases, with 12 bases between them. The germline CDR1 and CDR2 sequences are SQVTM and ANQGSEA. The length of the CDR3 is 14 residues.